Shown below are 10 T cell receptor beta chains from a single sample sequenced in a study of cytomegalovirus exposure and HLA in healthy donors. With 60 Vbeta and 13 Jbeta primers, the PCR was carried out. Only in-frame clones appear in the TCRdb table, and some are missing; sequencing was by immunoSEQ multiplex PCR. This sample carries about 190,000 clones, over 70% of them seen once, and the ten largest clones take over 1.5%. Sequencing was carried out using PBMCs. Source of these receptors: a woman between 18 and 29 years old in good health and CMV-seronegative.

This clone has only a few counts. The chain links TRBV30 to TRBJ2-7, with 9 bases that match TRBD2. After removal of 2 bases from V and 5 bases from J, the junction contained 4 bases not matched to a gene. Germline CDR1 GTSNPN, CDR2 SVGIG (reference sequence). This CDR3 has 13 residues. CDR3 sequence reads: CAWSRSGGHEQYF. The CDR3 region has the DNA TGTGCCTGGAGTAGGAGCGGGGGGCACGAGCAGTACTTC. Using reference TRBV30 and TRBJ2-7 for the parts outside the CDR3, the full variable domain is SQTIHQWPATLVQPVGSPLSLECTVEGTSNPNLYWYRQAAGRGLQLLFYSVGIGQISSEVPQNLSASRPQDRQFILSSKKLLLSDSGFYLCAWSRSGGHEQYFGPGTRLTVT.

This clone appeared once. The chain couples TRBV11-2 to TRBJ2-3; no reliable D call. The V gene lost 1 base and the J gene lost 5 bases, with 7 bases spanning the gap. CDR1 SGHAT and CDR2 FQNNGV come from the germline V gene. The CDR3 consists of 13 residues. The CDR3 coding sequence is TGTGCCAGCAGCTTAGTAAGAGGAGATACGCAGTATTTT. It translates to CASSLVRGDTQYF. Full variable domain (remainder filled in from reference TRBV11-2 and TRBJ2-3): EAGVAQSPRYKIIEKRQSVAFWCNPISGHATLYWYQQILGQGPKLLIQFQNNGVVDDSQLPKDRFSAERLKGVDSTLKIQPAKLEDSAVYLCASSLVRGDTQYFGPGTRLTVL.

The chain employs TRBV7-9 and TRBJ1-4, with 8 nucleotides matching TRBD1. V shed 1 base, J shed 1 base, and the junction held 2 bases outside the gene matches. This CDR3 has 16 residues. Germline V gives CDR1 SEHNR, CDR2 FQNEAQ (reference sequence). CDR3 sequence: CASSLGTGITNEKLFF. The CDR3 coding sequence is TGTGCCAGCAGCTTAGGGACAGGGATAACTAATGAAAAACTGTTTTTT. Complete variable domain (other parts from reference TRBV7-9 and TRBJ1-4): DTGVSQNPRHKITKRGQNVTFRCDPISEHNRLYWYRQTLGQGPEFLTYFQNEAQLEKSRLLSDRFSAERPKGSFSTLEIQRTEQGDSAMYLCASSLGTGITNEKLFFGSGTQLSVL.

The chain is built from TRBV5-8 and TRBJ2-1, with D possibly matching TRBD2 (5 bases). Trimming removed 4 bases at V and 10 bases at J, with 12 bases between. Looked up from germline, CDR1 is SGHTS and CDR2 is YDEGEE. There are 12 residues in the CDR3. The chain's CDR3 is CASSHTSFEQFF. The CDR3, as DNA: TGTGCCAGCAGCCACACTAGTTTCGAGCAGTTCTTC.

This chain uses TRBV6-1 with TRBJ2-1; TRBD1 matches 7 bases. Germline lookup yields CDR1 MNHNS and CDR2 SASEGT. The CDR3 is 15 residues long. V was pared by 6 bases and J by 8 bases, with 13 bases of the junction left unmatched. CDR3 sequence (DNA): TGTGCCAGCAGGGAGACAGGGCTTTTGGGCTATGAGCAGTTCTTC. Translated, it gives CASRETGLLGYEQFF.

This clone was seen only a few times. This chain links TRBV27 with TRBJ1-3, with no clear D. From germline, CDR1 is MNHEY and CDR2 SMNVEV (reference sequence). Trimming left V 0 bases short and J 7 bases short, with 13 bases between. The CDR3 is 15 residues long. The CDR3 DNA reads as TGTGCCAGCAGTTTATCCCCTCCGGGTGGGAACACCATATATTTT. Amino acid sequence: CASSLSPPGGNTIYF.

This clone occurred a few times. The chain couples TRBV27 to TRBJ1-2; 8 positions agree with TRBD1. The CDR3 spans 14 residues. J was trimmed by 5 bases and V by 5 bases; bases with no gene match: 7. Germline V gene lookup returns CDR1 MNHEY and CDR2 SMNVEV (reference sequence). CDR3 protein: CASSPDRVTYGYTF. DNA of the CDR3: TGTGCCAGCAGTCCGGACAGGGTCACTTATGGCTACACCTTC.

The chain couples TRBV7-2 to TRBJ1-4; 8 nucleotides match TRBD1. The CDR3 spans 15 residues. V was clipped by 5 bases and J by 8 bases; unmatched bases: 10. Germline V gives CDR1 SGHTA, CDR2 FQGNSA. CDR3 sequence: CASSETGARGEKLFF. The CDR3 DNA reads TGTGCCAGCAGCGAGACAGGGGCCCGAGGAGAAAAACTGTTTTTT.

J is TRBJ2-3 and V is TRBV15; 10 nucleotides line up with TRBD2. Germline V gene data show CDR1 as LNHNV and CDR2 as YYDKDF (reference sequence). This CDR3 spans 16 amino acids. V was clipped by 0 bases and J by 5 bases; unmatched bases: 5. The CDR3 protein is CATSREAGGPLDTQYF. The DNA of the CDR3 is TGTGCCACCAGCAGAGAAGCGGGAGGGCCGTTAGATACGCAGTATTTT.

V usage is TRBV7-2 and J usage is TRBJ1-5; D not resolved. The V gene lost 4 bases and the J gene lost 5 bases, with 9 bases spanning the gap. The germline gives CDR1 SGHTA, CDR2 FQGNSA. CDR3 size: 13 residues. The CDR3 region has the DNA TGTGCCAGCAGCTCCCGGTTAGATCAGCCCCAGCATTTT. Protein product: CASSSRLDQPQHF.